This T cell receptor (beta chain) was observed in a study of blood T cell repertoires in COVID-19. TCRdb's copy holds only in-frame clones and misses some; the assay was immunoSEQ multiplex PCR. The data hold roughly 68,000 clones, with approximately 84% observed a single time. V lost 2 bases, J lost 2 bases, and 9 bases stayed unmatched. CDR1 MDHEN and CDR2 SYDVKM come from the germline V gene. The CDR3 loop spans 16 amino acids. The receptor was derived from a man aged 50 or older with active COVID-19. This rearrangement joins TRBV28 to TRBJ2-7, with TRBD2 identical over 7 bases. Sample: peripheral blood. Here the CDR3 reads CASSLEPSGSPYEQYF. DNA of the CDR3: TGTGCCAGCAGTTTAGAACCTAGCGGCAGCCCCTACGAGCAGTACTTC. The full variable domain, with the rest looked up from reference TRBV28 and TRBJ2-7, is DVKVTQSSRYLVKRTGEKVFLECVQDMDHENMFWYRQDPGLGLRLIYFSYDVKMKEKGDIPEGYSVSREKKERFSLILESASTNQTSMYLCASSLEPSGSPYEQYFGPGTRLTVT.